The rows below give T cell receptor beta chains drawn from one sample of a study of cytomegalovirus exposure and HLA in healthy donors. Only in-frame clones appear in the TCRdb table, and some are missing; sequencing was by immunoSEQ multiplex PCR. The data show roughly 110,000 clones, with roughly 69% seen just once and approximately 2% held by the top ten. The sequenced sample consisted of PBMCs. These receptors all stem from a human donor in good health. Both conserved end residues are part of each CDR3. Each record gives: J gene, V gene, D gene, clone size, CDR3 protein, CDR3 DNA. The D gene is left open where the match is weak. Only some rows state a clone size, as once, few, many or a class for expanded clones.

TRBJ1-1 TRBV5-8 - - CASTQTGRGNTEAFF TGTGCCAGCACCCAAACAGGGAGGGGAAACACTGAAGCTTTCTTT
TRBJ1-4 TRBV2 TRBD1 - CASNPGPGQELTTNEKLFF TGTGCCAGCAATCCAGGTCCGGGACAGGAACTTACAACTAATGAAAAACTGTTTTTT
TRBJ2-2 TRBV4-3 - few CASSLVGGTGELFF TGCGCCAGCAGCCTAGTGGGGGGCACCGGGGAGCTGTTTTTT
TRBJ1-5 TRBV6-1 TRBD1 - CASSEVSWGQGFQGNQPQHF TGTGCCAGCAGTGAAGTGTCGTGGGGACAGGGGTTCCAGGGCAATCAGCCCCAGCATTTT
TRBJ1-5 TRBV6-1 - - CASKYSGEGQPQHF TGTGCCAGCAAGTATTCTGGGGAGGGTCAGCCCCAGCATTTT
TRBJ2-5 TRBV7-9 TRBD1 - CASSLWTGDKETQYF TGTGCCAGCAGTTTATGGACAGGGGACAAAGAGACCCAGTACTTC
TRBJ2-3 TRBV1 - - CTSSHPGQSHSTDTQYF TGCACCAGCAGCCACCCTGGACAGAGCCATAGCACAGATACGCAGTATTTT
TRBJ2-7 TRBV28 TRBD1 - CASRPGQAISYEQYF TGTGCCAGCAGGCCGGGACAGGCCATCTCCTACGAGCAGTACTTC
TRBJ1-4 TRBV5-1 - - CASSVGLQGWLFF TGCGCCAGCAGCGTGGGGCTACAGGGTTGGCTGTTTTTT
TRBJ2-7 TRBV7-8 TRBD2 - CASSLISSGGTNSYEQYF TGTGCCAGCAGCTTAATTTCTAGCGGGGGGACGAACTCCTACGAGCAGTACTTC
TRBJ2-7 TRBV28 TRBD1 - CASSLVGPRTGASYEQYF TGTGCCAGCAGTTTGGTGGGGCCGAGGACAGGGGCCTCCTACGAGCAGTACTTC
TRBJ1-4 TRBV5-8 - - CASSSDYNSHEKLFF TGTGCCAGCAGCTCGGACTACAATAGTCATGAAAAACTGTTTTTT
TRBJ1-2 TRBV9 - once CASSVLSGTYYGYTF TGTGCCAGCAGCGTCCTCAGTGGCACCTACTATGGCTACACCTTC
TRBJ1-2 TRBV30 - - CAWKIVYGYTF TGTGCCTGGAAAATAGTCTATGGCTACACCTTC
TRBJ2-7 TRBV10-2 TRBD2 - CASSDSLYRTSGRSSYEQYF TGCGCCAGCAGTGATTCATTATATCGGACTAGCGGGCGAAGCTCCTACGAGCAGTACTTC
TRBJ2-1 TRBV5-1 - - CASSFGLVTTYNEQFF TGCGCCAGCAGCTTCGGGCTGGTGACTACCTACAATGAGCAGTTCTTC
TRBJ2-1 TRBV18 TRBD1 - CASSPPGTGSNEQFF TGTGCCAGCTCACCACCGGGGACAGGGTCCAATGAGCAGTTCTTC
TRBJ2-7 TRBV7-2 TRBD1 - CASSAQGLDEQYF TGTGCCAGCAGCGCACAGGGGCTTGACGAGCAGTACTTC
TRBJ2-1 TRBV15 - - CATSRALGGRVYNEQFF TGTGCCACCAGCAGAGCACTGGGGGGGCGGGTATACAATGAGCAGTTCTTC
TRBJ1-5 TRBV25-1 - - CASRYGNQPQHF TGTGCCAGCAGATATGGCAATCAGCCCCAGCATTTT
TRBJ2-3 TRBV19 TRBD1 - CASRIQGTSTDTQYF TGTGCCAGTAGAATACAGGGGACCAGCACAGATACGCAGTATTTT
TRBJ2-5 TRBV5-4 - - CASSLDSQETQYF TGTGCCAGCAGCTTGGACAGCCAAGAGACCCAGTACTTC
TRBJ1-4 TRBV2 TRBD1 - CASTLGQGANEKLFF TGTGCCAGCACCCTCGGGCAGGGGGCTAATGAAAAACTGTTTTTT
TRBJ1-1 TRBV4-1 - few CASSQAFLNTEAFF TGCGCCAGCAGCCAAGCATTCCTGAACACTGAAGCTTTCTTT
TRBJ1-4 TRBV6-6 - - CASSYSTGHGEKLFF TGTGCCAGCAGTTACTCGACGGGACACGGTGAAAAACTGTTTTTT
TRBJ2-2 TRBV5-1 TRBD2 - CASSLVTSGSSGELFF TGCGCCAGCAGCTTGGTGACTAGCGGGAGTAGCGGGGAGCTGTTTTTT
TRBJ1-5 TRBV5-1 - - CASSYEGGRSQPQHF TGCGCCAGCAGCTATGAGGGGGGGCGCAGTCAGCCCCAGCATTTT
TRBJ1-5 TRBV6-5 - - CASNAGDAQPQHF TGTGCCAGTAATGCGGGGGATGCGCAGCCCCAGCATTTT
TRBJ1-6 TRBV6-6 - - CASSDRSSYNSPLHF TGTGCCAGCAGTGACAGGAGCTCCTATAATTCACCCCTCCACTTT
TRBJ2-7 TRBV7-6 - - CASTKSPSGGEQYF TGTGCCAGCACCAAATCACCCTCCGGGGGCGAGCAGTACTTC